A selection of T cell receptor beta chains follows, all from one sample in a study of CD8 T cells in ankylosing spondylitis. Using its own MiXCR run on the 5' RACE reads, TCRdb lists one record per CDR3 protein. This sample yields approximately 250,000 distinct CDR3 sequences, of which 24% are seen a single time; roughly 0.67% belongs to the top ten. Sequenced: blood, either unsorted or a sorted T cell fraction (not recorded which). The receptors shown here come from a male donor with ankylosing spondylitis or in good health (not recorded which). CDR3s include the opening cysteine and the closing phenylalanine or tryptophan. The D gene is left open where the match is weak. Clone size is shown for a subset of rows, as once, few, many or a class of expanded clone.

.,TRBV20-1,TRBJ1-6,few,TGCAGTGCTAGAAGCCCAGGGACCTATAATTCACCCCTCCACTTT,CSARSPGTYNSPLHF
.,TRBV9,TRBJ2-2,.,TGTGCCAGCAGCGTAGAGGTCGATCGAGGGGAGCTGTTTTTT,CASSVEVDRGELFF
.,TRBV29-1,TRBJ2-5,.,TGCAGCGGCACCCGGGACGACCGATCGGGGGCCCAGTACTTC,CSGTRDDRSGAQYF
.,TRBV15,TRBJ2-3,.,TGTGCCACCAGCACCGTCGCAGATACGCAGTATTTT,CATSTVADTQYF
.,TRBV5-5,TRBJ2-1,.,TGTGCCAGCAGCTTCGGGGGTATCAGGGAGCAGTTCTTC,CASSFGGIREQFF
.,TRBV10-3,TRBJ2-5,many,TGTGCCATCAATAACAGGGCGGACCAAGAGACCCAGTACTTC,CAINNRADQETQYF
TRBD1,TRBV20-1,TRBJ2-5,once,TGCAGTGCTCCCCGATCGAGGACAGGCCCCCAGGGGGTCCAGTACTTC,CSAPRSRTGPQGVQYF
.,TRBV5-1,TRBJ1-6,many,TGCGCCAGCAGCCCTGGACAGTTATATAATTCACCCCTCCACTTT,CASSPGQLYNSPLHF
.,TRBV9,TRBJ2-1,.,TGTGCCAGCAGCGCACCGAGTAGAGGGGAGCAGTTCTTC,CASSAPSRGEQFF
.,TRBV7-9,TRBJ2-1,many,TGTGCCAGCAGCTTAATACTCGAAGACAATGAGCAGTTCTTC,CASSLILEDNEQFF
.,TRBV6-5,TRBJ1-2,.,TGTGCCAGCAGTAACACCGGGACTGCCCAAACCTTC,CASSNTGTAQTF
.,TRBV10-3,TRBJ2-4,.,TGTGCCGCCTCGACAGTCTCGGGGGACATTCAGTACTTC,CAASTVSGDIQYF
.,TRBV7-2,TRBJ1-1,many,TGTGCCAGCAGCAAAAACACTGTAATGAACACTGAAGCTTTCTTT,CASSKNTVMNTEAFF
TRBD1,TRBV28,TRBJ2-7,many,TGTGCCAGCAAACCGACAGGGCCAACCTCCTACGAGCAGTACTTC,CASKPTGPTSYEQYF
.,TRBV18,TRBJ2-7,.,TGTGCCAGCTCACCTGCCAGGGGCCACGAGCAGTACTTC,CASSPARGHEQYF
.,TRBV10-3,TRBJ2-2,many,TGTGCCATCACCGCATCCGCGAACACCGGGGAGCTGTTTTTT,CAITASANTGELFF
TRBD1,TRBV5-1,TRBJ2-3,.,TGCGCCAGCAGCTTGGAGGGGGCTTTCACAGATACGCAGTATTTT,CASSLEGAFTDTQYF
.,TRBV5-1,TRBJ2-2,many,TGCGCCAGCAGCTTCGGGACGGTTAACACCGGGGAGCTGTTTTTT,CASSFGTVNTGELFF
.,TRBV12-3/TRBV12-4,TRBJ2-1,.,TGTGCCAGCAGTTTTACTGACAGGCCCCAGCAGTTCTTC,CASSFTDRPQQFF
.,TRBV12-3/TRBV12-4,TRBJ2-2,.,TGTGCCAGCAGTCCCCTTACGGGGGGGGAGCTGTTTTTT,CASSPLTGGELFF
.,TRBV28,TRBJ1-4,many,TGTGCCAGCAGTCCGTCGGACACGTGGAGTCTACTTAATGAAAAACTGTTTTTT,CASSPSDTWSLLNEKLFF
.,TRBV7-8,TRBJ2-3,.,TGTGCCAGCAGCTTAGAGGCTGGGGGTCGTGGTACAGATACGCAGTATTTT,CASSLEAGGRGTDTQYF
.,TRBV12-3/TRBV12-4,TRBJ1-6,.,TGTGCCAGCAGGTCGACCAGGGCACCCCTCCACTTT,CASRSTRAPLHF
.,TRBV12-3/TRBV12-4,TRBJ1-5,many,TGTGCCAGCAGTTTACTCATCGATCAGCCCCAGCATTTT,CASSLLIDQPQHF
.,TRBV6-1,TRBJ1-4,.,TGTGCCAGCAGGGGACGGTTCTTTGCAACTAATGAAAAACTGTTTTTT,CASRGRFFATNEKLFF
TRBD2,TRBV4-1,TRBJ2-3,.,TGCGCCAGCAGCCACTCCACCACGGGGGGCGCGGGGGGGGTCACAGATACGCAGTATTTT,CASSHSTTGGAGGVTDTQYF
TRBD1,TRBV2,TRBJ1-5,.,TGTGCCAGCAGACCCCACAGGGGGCAGAGCAATCAGCCCCAGCATTTT,CASRPHRGQSNQPQHF
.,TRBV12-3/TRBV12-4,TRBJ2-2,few,TGTGCCAGCAGTTTAGAGGGCCAGGGCTACACCGGGGAGCTGTTTTTT,CASSLEGQGYTGELFF
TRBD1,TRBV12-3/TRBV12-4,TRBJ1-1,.,TGTGCCAGCACCGAGACAGGGGCTGAAGCTTTCTTT,CASTETGAEAFF
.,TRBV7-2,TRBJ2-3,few,TGTGCCAGCAGCCCGGGACTCACTAGCACAGATACGCAGTATTTT,CASSPGLTSTDTQYF
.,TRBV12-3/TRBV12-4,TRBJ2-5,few,TGTGCCAGTTCTCTCAGGCGGGAGACCCAGTACTTC,CASSLRRETQYF
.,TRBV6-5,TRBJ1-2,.,TGTGCCAGCAGTTCCCGGGGGTTCTGGGATGGCTACACCTTC,CASSSRGFWDGYTF
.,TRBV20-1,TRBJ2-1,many,TGCAGTGCCGATTCAGGGCACTCCTACAATGAGCAGTTCTTC,CSADSGHSYNEQFF
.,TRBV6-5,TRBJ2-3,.,TGTGCCAGCAGTTACGACCCGGGCCCCCCTAGGGATACGCAGTATTTT,CASSYDPGPPRDTQYF
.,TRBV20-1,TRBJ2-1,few,TGCAGTGCTCCTCCCGACTTTTACAATGAGCAGTTCTTC,CSAPPDFYNEQFF
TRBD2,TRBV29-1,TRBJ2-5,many,TGCAGCGTTGTCCCGGGGGGGGAGACCCAGTACTTC,CSVVPGGETQYF
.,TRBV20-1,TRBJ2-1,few,TGCAGTGCTAGAGATTGGGACTCGAACTACAATGAGCAGTTCTTC,CSARDWDSNYNEQFF
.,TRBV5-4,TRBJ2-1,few,TGTGCCAGCAGCATCGGACAGATTGAGCAGTTCTTC,CASSIGQIEQFF
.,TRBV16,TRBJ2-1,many,TGTGCCAGCACCTCCAAAGGGCGACAGTCTTACAATGAGCAGTTCTTC,CASTSKGRQSYNEQFF
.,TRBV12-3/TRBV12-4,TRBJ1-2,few,TGTGCCAGCAGTTTCAACCAGGATGGCTACACCTTC,CASSFNQDGYTF
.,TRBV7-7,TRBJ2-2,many,TGTGCTAGCAGCTATACAGGGACCTCGAACACCGGGGAGCTGTTTTTT,CASSYTGTSNTGELFF
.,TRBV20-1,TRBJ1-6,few,TGCAGTGCTAGAGGCGGGGGGGAGACATGGTCACCCCTCCACTTT,CSARGGGETWSPLHF
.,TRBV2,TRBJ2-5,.,TGTGCCAGCACCCACCTTGCTTTGGACCAAGAGACCCAGTACTTC,CASTHLALDQETQYF
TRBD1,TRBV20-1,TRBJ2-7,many,TGCAGTGCCCGGGGACAGGGCTACGAGCAGTACTTC,CSARGQGYEQYF
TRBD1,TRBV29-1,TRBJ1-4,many,TGCAGCGCCCTGGTAGCAGGGGGTAACGAAAAACTGTTTTTT,CSALVAGGNEKLFF
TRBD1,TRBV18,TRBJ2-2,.,TGTGCCAGCTCACCAGCGACAGGGGGCACCGGGGAGCTGTTTTTT,CASSPATGGTGELFF